These 29 T cell receptor beta chains originate from one sample sequenced in a study of cytomegalovirus exposure and HLA in healthy donors. PCR amplification relied on 60 Vbeta primers (plus 13 Jbeta primers). Repertoires were generated with immunoSEQ multiplex PCR, while TCRdb's copy carries only in-frame clones and drops some. The sample lists 130,000 or so clones, 75% to 90% occurring once. The sequenced sample consisted of PBMCs. The receptors were gathered from a man aged 25-40 years in good health and CMV-seronegative.

The V and J genes are TRBV7-2 and TRBJ2-1; 9 bases fit TRBD2. Looked up from germline, CDR1 is SGHTA and CDR2 is FQGNSA. Trimming cost V 2 bases and J 9 bases; bases outside gene matches: 11. CDR3 size: 16 residues. CDR3 in DNA: TGTGCCAGCAGCTTAAGAGGGGGACTAGCAATTCGTGAGCAGTTCTTC. Translated: CASSLRGGLAIREQFF.

The chain is built from TRBV2 and TRBJ1-1; D call uncertain. Trimming shortened V by 6 bases and J by 0 bases, and 11 bases separated the two germline ends. From germline, CDR1 is SNHLY and CDR2 FYNNEI. This CDR3 comprises 14 residues. The CDR3 nucleotides read TGTGCCAGCAGCGTGGGCAGGATGAACACTGAAGCTTTCTTT. Protein: CASSVGRMNTEAFF.

The chain combines TRBV7-2 with TRBJ2-7, with a possible D match to TRBD1 (6 bases). Trimming stripped 3 bases from V and 5 bases from J, with 11 bases between. CDR1 and CDR2 (germline): SGHTA, FQGNSA. This CDR3 has 13 amino acids. The CDR3 nucleotides are TGTGCCAGCAGCTTCCAGGGGTCGGACGAGCAGTACTTC. Its protein product is CASSFQGSDEQYF.

This chain uses TRBV5-1 with TRBJ1-2, with 8 bases lining up with TRBD1. Trimming removed 3 bases from V and 4 bases from J; junction bases left unmatched: 2. Per the germline V gene, CDR1 is SGHRS and CDR2 is YFSETQ. CDR3 size: 13 residues. The CDR3 bases are TGCGCCAGCAGCTCGGGACAGGCCTATGGCTACACCTTC. Its protein product is CASSSGQAYGYTF.

This sequence joins TRBV6-6 and TRBJ1-1, with D possibly TRBD1 on 6 matching bases. The CDR3 runs to 14 residues. The germline V gene has CDR1 MNHNY and CDR2 SVGAGI (reference sequence). V shed 1 base and J shed 1 base, with 7 bases lying between them. The CDR3 is CASSYLQGNTEAFF. The CDR3 DNA is TGTGCCAGCAGTTACTTACAGGGGAACACTGAAGCTTTCTTT.

The chain employs TRBV18 and TRBJ2-2, with 9 positions matching TRBD2. This CDR3 comprises 19 residues. Germline V CDR1 and CDR2: KGHSH, LQKENI. Germline trimming cut 8 bases from V and 4 bases from J; bases unmatched to any gene: 20. CDR3 sequence (DNA): TGTGCCAGCCGCCTGGTAGCGGGGGTCCCAAGCCTACGCACCGGGGAGCTGTTTTTT. Its translation is CASRLVAGVPSLRTGELFF.

CDR3 region: CASSAPGGNSPLHF. In DNA form, the CDR3 reads TGTGCCAGCAGCGCCCCGGGAGGCAATTCACCCCTCCACTTT. V is TRBV27 and J is TRBJ1-6; D gene ambiguous. This CDR3 is built from 14 residues. Trimming cost V 6 bases and J 7 bases, with 13 bases left between them. Germline-derived CDR1 and CDR2 are MNHEY and SMNVEV (reference sequence).

The J gene is TRBJ2-2, the V gene TRBV19, with 8 nucleotides matching TRBD2. V shed 4 bases and J 4 bases; nucleotides not matched to a gene: 2. The CDR3 length is 14 residues. Germline-derived CDR1 and CDR2 are LNHDA and SQIVND (reference sequence). DNA for the CDR3: TGTGCCAGTAGTAGAGGGACTAGCACCGGGGAGCTGTTTTTT. This translates into CASSRGTSTGELFF.

This chain connects TRBV11-3 to TRBJ2-2; TRBD1 might be the D (6 bases). Trimming left V 5 bases short and J 0 bases short, with 10 bases between. CDR1 and CDR2 from the germline V gene are SGHNT and YENEEA. CDR3 size: 15 residues. In DNA form, the CDR3 reads TGTGCCAGCAGCCCTAGGGGGACGAACACCGGGGAGCTGTTTTTT. As protein: CASSPRGTNTGELFF.

The chain links TRBV14 to TRBJ1-1, with 11 bases that match TRBD1. The CDR3 totals 12 residues. Per the germline V gene, CDR1 is SGHDN and CDR2 is FVKESK. The ends lost 4 bases at V and 11 bases at J; junction bases unmatched: 3. DNA of the CDR3: TGTGCCAGCAGCCTGGACAGGGGGCGGGCTTTCTTT. Protein product: CASSLDRGRAFF.

The rearrangement uses TRBV9 and TRBJ1-4; 7 positions match TRBD1. J lost 8 bases, V lost 4 bases, and 8 bases had no gene match. Germline CDR1 reads SGDLS; CDR2 reads YYNGEE. The CDR3 sequence is 14 residues long. The CDR3 here is CASSRGQIGEKLFF. Written as DNA, the CDR3 is TGTGCCAGCAGCCGGGGACAGATTGGAGAAAAACTGTTTTTT.

The chain joins TRBV5-4 to TRBJ2-3, with 7 bases lining up with TRBD1. The ends lost 2 bases at V and 3 bases at J; junction bases unmatched: 3. Germline CDR1 is SGHNT and CDR2 is YYREEE (reference sequence). The CDR3 covers 14 residues. The CDR3 DNA follows: TGTGCCAGCAGCTTCGACAGGGTAACAGATACGCAGTATTTT. Amino acids: CASSFDRVTDTQYF.

The chain recombines TRBV20-1 with TRBJ1-4; maybe TRBD1 (6 bases). The germline V and J ends were trimmed by 7 bases and 8 bases, with 11 bases remaining between them. The CDR3 runs to 11 residues. Germline V CDR1 and CDR2: DFQATT, SNEGSKA (reference sequence). CDR3 DNA sequence: TGCAGTGTCTGGGGGCGCGAAAAACTGTTTTTT. It translates to CSVWGREKLFF.

V usage is TRBV5-6 and J usage is TRBJ2-2; D gene ambiguous. The V end was cut by 0 bases, the J end by 2 bases, with 20 bases between. Germline lookup yields CDR1 SGHDT and CDR2 YYEEEE. The CDR3 contains 19 residues. The CDR3 region is CASSLVLFRRRINTGELFF. The CDR3 nucleotides read TGTGCCAGCAGCTTGGTTTTGTTTAGGCGGCGGATAAACACCGGGGAGCTGTTTTTT.

The sample holds one count of this clone. The rearrangement joins TRBV5-5 to TRBJ1-2, with D unresolved. Germline V CDR1 and CDR2: SGHKS, YYEKEE (reference sequence). V lost 4 bases, J lost 0 bases, and 19 bases lay in between. The CDR3 contains 17 residues. The CDR3 here is CASSPMAAGLTNYGYTF. CDR3 DNA: TGTGCCAGCAGCCCAATGGCGGCAGGACTAACTAACTATGGCTACACCTTC.

The J gene is TRBJ2-7, the V gene TRBV19; possible D gene TRBD1, 5 bases. The CDR3 length is 16 residues. Trimming left V 0 bases short and J 3 bases short, with 15 bases between. Germline V CDR1 and CDR2: LNHDA, SQIVND (reference sequence). The CDR3 coding sequence is TGTGCCAGTAGTATAGATTTGTGGCAGGGATACTACGAGCAGTACTTC. Translation: CASSIDLWQGYYEQYF.

The rearrangement links TRBV6-6 to TRBJ2-3, with 12 bases lining up with TRBD2. The germline gives CDR1 MNHNY, CDR2 SVGAGI (reference sequence). The CDR3 spans 16 residues. The J segment lost 2 bases and the V segment lost 2 bases, leaving 2 bases of the junction unmatched. In nucleotides, the CDR3 is TGTGCCAGCAGTTACCCTAGCGGGGGGGCCACAGATACGCAGTATTTT. Amino acids: CASSYPSGGATDTQYF.

This clone has a handful of counts. The chain carries TRBV6-6 and TRBJ2-7; TRBD2 matches 8 bases. The germline V gene has CDR1 MNHNY and CDR2 SVGAGI (reference sequence). CDR3 length: 15 amino acids. The junction had 9 bases not matched to a gene; V was cut back by 2 bases and J by 6 bases. CDR3 residues: CASSYDHTGGIEQYF. The CDR3 DNA reads as TGTGCCAGCAGTTACGACCATACGGGGGGGATCGAGCAGTACTTC.

This chain joins TRBV10-1 and TRBJ1-4; the D gene is possibly TRBD1 (5 bases). V lost 0 bases, J lost 10 bases, and 12 bases lay in between. CDR1 is WNHNN and CDR2 is SYGVQD in the germline V gene (reference sequence). The CDR3 is made up of 14 amino acids. The CDR3: CASSESLRVGKLFF. The CDR3 DNA is TGCGCCAGCAGTGAGTCGCTCAGGGTGGGAAAACTGTTTTTT.

This rearrangement joins TRBV30 to TRBJ1-3, with D possibly matching TRBD1 (6 bases). The germline CDR1 and CDR2 sequences are GTSNPN and SVGIG (reference sequence). The length of the CDR3 is 16 residues. Trimming cost V 2 bases and J 2 bases, with 16 bases left between them. The CDR3 DNA reads TGTGCCTGGAGTTATGGGGGCTCAGGAACTGGAAACACCATATATTTT. This sequence encodes CAWSYGGSGTGNTIYF.

The rearrangement joins TRBV7-9 to TRBJ2-7, with 8 bases matching TRBD2. There are 14 residues in the CDR3. V shed 4 bases, J shed 2 bases, and the junction held 4 bases outside the gene matches. Germline-derived CDR1 and CDR2 are SEHNR and FQNEAQ (reference sequence). For the CDR3, the DNA is TGTGCCAGCAGCTCGCGGGGGGATCCCTACGAGCAGTACTTC. It codes for CASSSRGDPYEQYF.

The genes are TRBV23-1 and TRBJ1-1; no definite D call. TRBV23-1 is flagged as an ORF with uncertain function. V was clipped by 0 bases and J by 1 base, with 9 bases between them. CDR3 length: 15 residues. The CDR3 spells CASSQSASSNTEAFF. For the CDR3, the DNA is TGCGCCAGCAGTCAATCGGCCTCCTCGAACACTGAAGCTTTCTTT.

The chain carries TRBV7-2 and TRBJ2-1; TRBD2 might be the D (6 bases). The germline gives CDR1 SGHTA, CDR2 FQGNSA. The CDR3 consists of 15 residues. Trimming removed 4 bases from V and 3 bases from J, with 13 bases in between. The CDR3 sequence is CASSSSASFYNEQFF. CDR3 DNA sequence: TGTGCCAGCAGCTCTAGCGCCAGTTTCTACAATGAGCAGTTCTTC.

The CDR3 sequence: CASTRERTYEQYF. In DNA form, the CDR3 reads TGTGCCAGCACCCGTGAGAGGACCTACGAGCAGTACTTC. The V call is TRBV2, the J call TRBJ2-7; no clear D gene. The CDR3 is made up of 13 amino acids. Between the trimmed V and J ends, which lost 7 bases and 2 bases, there was a span of 12 bases. CDR1 is SNHLY, CDR2 FYNNEI, per germline.

This clone was found a few times. The chain links TRBV5-1 to TRBJ2-1; tentative D call: TRBD2 (6 bases). The CDR3 is 15 amino acids. Trimming stripped 1 base from V and 0 bases from J, with 8 bases between. From germline, CDR1 is SGHRS and CDR2 YFSETQ. CDR3 nucleotide sequence: TGCGCCAGCAGCTTGACTAGCCCCTCCTACAATGAGCAGTTCTTC. It encodes CASSLTSPSYNEQFF.

This chain connects TRBV7-2 to TRBJ1-6; 7 nucleotides line up with TRBD1. Germline CDR1 and CDR2: SGHTA and FQGNSA. This CDR3 is built from 12 residues. With 4 bases clipped from V and 14 bases from J, the junction kept 5 bases outside the gene matches. DNA for the CDR3: TGTGCCAGCAGCTCCAGGGGGTTGACCCTCCACTTT. Translating it yields CASSSRGLTLHF.

A few counts support this clone. The germline gene is not matched at one end of the junction; a read error may be the cause. Other DNA sequences in the sample encode the same CDR3. The gene calls are TRBV19 and TRBJ1-3, with TRBD1 as a possible D gene (6 bases). This CDR3 comprises 13 residues. The germline gives CDR1 LNHDA, CDR2 SQIVND (reference sequence). CDR3 amino acids: CASGTLSGNTIYF. In DNA, the CDR3 is TGTGCCAGCGGGACACTCTCTGGAAACACCATATATTTC.

The chain uses TRBV4-2 and TRBJ2-1; 11 bases fit TRBD2. The CDR3 length is 15 residues. Germline V gene lookup returns CDR1 LGHNA and CDR2 YNFKEQ. V gave up 1 base and J gave up 8 bases; unmatched junction bases: 4. The CDR3: CASSQGLAGGYEQFF. The CDR3 bases are TGTGCCAGCAGCCAAGGCCTAGCGGGGGGCTATGAGCAGTTCTTC.

CDR3 region: CACPEAGGSYSLHF. CDR3 DNA sequence: TGTGCCTGCCCGGAGGCAGGGGGCTCGTATTCCCTCCACTTT. The genes are TRBV30 and TRBJ1-6; TRBD1 matches at 8 bases. V shed 6 bases, J shed 14 bases, and the junction held 15 bases outside the gene matches. The CDR3 extends over 14 amino acids. The germline gives CDR1 GTSNPN, CDR2 SVGIG (reference sequence).